This T cell receptor (beta chain) was captured by sequencing in a study of T and B cells in COVID-19 patients. As for the study in general: Peripheral blood came from COVID-19 patients with active infection or after recovery. Critical illness requiring mechanical ventilation or extracorporeal membrane oxygenation affected three fifths of the roughly 20 active-infection patients. About 90% of the 20 active-infection patients had comorbidities associated with unfavorable COVID-19 outcome. Study observations and caveats: CD4+, regulatory T cell, CD8+ and sorted SARS-CoV-2-responsive or tetramer+ T cells were not yet sequenced.

As regards this clonotype: What it binds is unknown.

BIOMED2 TRB-A/B primer pools were used in multiplex TRB PCR. TCRdb redid the calling of the multiplex PCR reads with MiXCR, one entry per CDR3 protein. The sample records some 8,400 distinct CDR3 sequences, roughly a quarter being singletons. Germline V CDR1 and CDR2: SQVTM, ANQGSEA. This CDR3 has 13 amino acids. Trimming shortened V by 2 bases and J by 7 bases, and 14 bases separated the two germline ends. Each TRB amplification used about 250-550 ng of genomic DNA from blood. V is TRBV29-1 and J is TRBJ1-2; D perhaps matches TRBD1 (6 bases). This TCR derives from a human donor who had recovered from COVID-19. What was sequenced was blood. The CDR3 loop is CSVEWGGGPGYTF. CDR3 DNA: TGCAGCGTTGAATGGGGGGGGGGCCCTGGCTACACCTTC. The whole variable domain, filled in from reference TRBV29-1 and TRBJ1-2, reads SAVISQKPSRDICQRGTSLTIQCQVDSQVTMMFWYRQQPGQSLTLIATANQGSEATYESGFVIDKFPISRPNLTFSTLTVSNMSPEDSSIYLCSVEWGGGPGYTFGSGTRLTVV.